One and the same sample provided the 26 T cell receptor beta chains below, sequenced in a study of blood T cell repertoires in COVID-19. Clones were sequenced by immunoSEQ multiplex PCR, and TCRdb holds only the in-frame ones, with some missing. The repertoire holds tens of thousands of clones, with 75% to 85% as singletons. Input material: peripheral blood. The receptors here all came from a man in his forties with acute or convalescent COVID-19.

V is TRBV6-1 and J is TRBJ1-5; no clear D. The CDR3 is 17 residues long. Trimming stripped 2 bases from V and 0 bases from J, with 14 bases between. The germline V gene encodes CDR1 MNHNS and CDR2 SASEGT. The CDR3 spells CASSELIGGDSNQPQHF. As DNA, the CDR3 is TGTGCCAGCAGTGAATTAATTGGAGGAGATAGCAATCAGCCCCAGCATTTT.

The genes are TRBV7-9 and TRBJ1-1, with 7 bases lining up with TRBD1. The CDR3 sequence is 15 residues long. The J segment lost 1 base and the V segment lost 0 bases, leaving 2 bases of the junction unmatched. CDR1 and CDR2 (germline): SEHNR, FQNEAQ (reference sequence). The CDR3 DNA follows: TGTGCCAGCAGCTTAGCACACAGGGGGAACACTGAAGCTTTCTTT. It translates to CASSLAHRGNTEAFF.

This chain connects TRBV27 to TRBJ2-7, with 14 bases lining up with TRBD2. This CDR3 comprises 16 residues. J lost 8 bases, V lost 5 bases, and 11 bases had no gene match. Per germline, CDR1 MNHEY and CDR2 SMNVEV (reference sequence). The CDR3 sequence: CASSGPPGLAGDKQYF. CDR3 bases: TGTGCCAGCAGTGGGCCCCCGGGACTAGCGGGAGACAAGCAGTACTTC.

CDR3 loop: CASSGTGSRTDTQYF. The CDR3 coding sequence is TGTGCCAGTAGCGGGACAGGGTCCCGCACAGATACGCAGTATTTT. This chain links TRBV19 with TRBJ2-3, with 9 bases that match TRBD1. Germline V gene lookup returns CDR1 LNHDA and CDR2 SQIVND (reference sequence). The CDR3 consists of 15 residues. J was trimmed by 1 base and V by 6 bases; bases with no gene match: 5.

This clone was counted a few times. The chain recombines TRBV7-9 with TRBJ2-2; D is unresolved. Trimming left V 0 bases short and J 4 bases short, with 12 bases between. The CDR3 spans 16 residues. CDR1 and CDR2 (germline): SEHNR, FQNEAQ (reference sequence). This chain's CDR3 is CASSLARSGGTGELFF. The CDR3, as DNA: TGTGCCAGCAGCTTAGCCCGATCAGGTGGCACCGGGGAGCTGTTTTTT.

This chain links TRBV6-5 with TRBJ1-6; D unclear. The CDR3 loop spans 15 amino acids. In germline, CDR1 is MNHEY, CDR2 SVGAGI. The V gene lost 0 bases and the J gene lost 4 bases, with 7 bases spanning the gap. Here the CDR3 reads CASSYSKQYNSPLHF. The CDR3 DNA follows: TGTGCCAGCAGTTACTCCAAACAATATAATTCACCCCTCCACTTT.

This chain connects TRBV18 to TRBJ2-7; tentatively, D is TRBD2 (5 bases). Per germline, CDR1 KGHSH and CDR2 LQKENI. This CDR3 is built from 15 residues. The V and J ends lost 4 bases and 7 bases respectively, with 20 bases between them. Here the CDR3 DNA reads TGTGCCAGCTCACTAGGGCCCCCCGGCAGGACTGAGCAGTACGTC. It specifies CASSLGPPGRTEQYV.

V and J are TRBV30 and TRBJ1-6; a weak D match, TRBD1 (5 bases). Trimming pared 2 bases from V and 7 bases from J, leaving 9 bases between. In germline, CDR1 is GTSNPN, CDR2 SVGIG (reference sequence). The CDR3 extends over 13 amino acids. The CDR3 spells CAWSRAGNSPLHF. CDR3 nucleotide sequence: TGTGCCTGGAGTAGGGCAGGGAATTCACCCCTCCACTTT.

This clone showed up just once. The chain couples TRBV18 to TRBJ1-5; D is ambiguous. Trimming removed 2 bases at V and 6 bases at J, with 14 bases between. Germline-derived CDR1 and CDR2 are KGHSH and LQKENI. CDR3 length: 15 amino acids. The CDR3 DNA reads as TGTGCCAGCTCACCAGAGGTATCCAATATTCAGCCCCAGCATTTT. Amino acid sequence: CASSPEVSNIQPQHF.

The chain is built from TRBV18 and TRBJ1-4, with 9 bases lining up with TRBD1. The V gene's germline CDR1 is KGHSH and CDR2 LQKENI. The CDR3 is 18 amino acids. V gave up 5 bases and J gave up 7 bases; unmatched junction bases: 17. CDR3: CASSSAGTGITLGEKLFF. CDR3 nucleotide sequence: TGTGCCAGCTCATCAGCCGGGACAGGGATCACCCTGGGTGAAAAACTGTTTTTT.

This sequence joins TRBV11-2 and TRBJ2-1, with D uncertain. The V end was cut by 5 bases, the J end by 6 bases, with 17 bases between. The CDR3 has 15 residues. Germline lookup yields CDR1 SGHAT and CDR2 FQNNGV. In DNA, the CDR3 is TGTGCCAGCAGCCCCCGCCCCGACACTCTCAATGAGCAGTTCTTC. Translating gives CASSPRPDTLNEQFF. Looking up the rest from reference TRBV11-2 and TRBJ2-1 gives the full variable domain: EAGVAQSPRYKIIEKRQSVAFWCNPISGHATLYWYQQILGQGPKLLIQFQNNGVVDDSQLPKDRFSAERLKGVDSTLKIQPAKLEDSAVYLCASSPRPDTLNEQFFGPGTRLTVL.

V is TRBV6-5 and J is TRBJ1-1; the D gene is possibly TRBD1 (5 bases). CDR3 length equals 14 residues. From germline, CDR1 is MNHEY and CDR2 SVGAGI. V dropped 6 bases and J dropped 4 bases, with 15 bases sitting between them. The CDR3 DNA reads TGTGCCAGCAGACCCTCGGGGGGGAGCACTGAAGCTTTCTTT. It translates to CASRPSGGSTEAFF.

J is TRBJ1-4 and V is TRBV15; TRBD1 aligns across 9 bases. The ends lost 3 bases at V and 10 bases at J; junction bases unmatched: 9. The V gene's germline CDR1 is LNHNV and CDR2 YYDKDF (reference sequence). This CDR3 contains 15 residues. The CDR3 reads CATSSQTGGGGKLFF. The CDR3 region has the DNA TGTGCCACCAGCAGCCAAACAGGGGGCGGAGGAAAACTGTTTTTT. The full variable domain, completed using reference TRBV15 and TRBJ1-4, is DAMVIQNPRYQVTQFGKPVTLSCSQTLNHNVMYWYQQKSSQAPKLLFHYYDKDFNNEADTPDNFQSRRPNTSFCFLDIRSPGLGDTAMYLCATSSQTGGGGKLFFGSGTQLSVL.

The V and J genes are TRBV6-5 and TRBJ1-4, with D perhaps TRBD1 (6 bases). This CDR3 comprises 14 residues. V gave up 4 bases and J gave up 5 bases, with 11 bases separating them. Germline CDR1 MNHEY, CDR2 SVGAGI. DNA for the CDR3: TGTGCCAGCAGTTTCAGGGGTGTGAATGAAAAACTGTTTTTT. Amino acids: CASSFRGVNEKLFF.

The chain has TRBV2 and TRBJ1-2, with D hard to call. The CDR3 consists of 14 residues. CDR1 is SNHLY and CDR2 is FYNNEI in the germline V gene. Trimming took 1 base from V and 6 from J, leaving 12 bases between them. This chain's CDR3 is CASSEDSNQNGYTF. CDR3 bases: TGTGCCAGCAGTGAAGACAGCAACCAGAATGGCTACACCTTC.

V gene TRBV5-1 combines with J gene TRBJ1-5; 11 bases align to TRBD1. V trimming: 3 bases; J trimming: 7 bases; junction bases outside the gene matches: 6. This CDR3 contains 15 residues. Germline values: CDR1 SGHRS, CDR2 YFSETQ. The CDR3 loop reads CASSWTGGAGQPQHF. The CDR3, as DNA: TGCGCCAGCAGCTGGACAGGGGGCGCAGGGCAGCCCCAGCATTTT.

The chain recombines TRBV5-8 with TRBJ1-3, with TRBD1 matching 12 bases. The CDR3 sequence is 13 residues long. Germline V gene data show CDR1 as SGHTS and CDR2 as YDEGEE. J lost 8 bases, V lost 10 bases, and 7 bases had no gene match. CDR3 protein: CASGTGGEDTIYF. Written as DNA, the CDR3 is TGTGCCTCCGGGACAGGGGGCGAAGACACCATATATTTT.

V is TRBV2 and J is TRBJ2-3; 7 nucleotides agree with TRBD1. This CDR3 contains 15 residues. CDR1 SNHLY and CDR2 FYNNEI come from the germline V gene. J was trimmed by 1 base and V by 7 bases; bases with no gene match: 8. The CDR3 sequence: CASNAQGTGTDTQYF. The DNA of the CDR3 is TGTGCCAGCAACGCACAGGGGACGGGCACAGATACGCAGTATTTT.

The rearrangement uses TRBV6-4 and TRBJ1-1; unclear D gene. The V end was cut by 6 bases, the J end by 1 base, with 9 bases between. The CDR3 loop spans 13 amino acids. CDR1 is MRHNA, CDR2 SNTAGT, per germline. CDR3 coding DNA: TGTGCCAGCAGCGCACAGAAGAACACTGAAGCTTTCTTT. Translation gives CASSAQKNTEAFF.

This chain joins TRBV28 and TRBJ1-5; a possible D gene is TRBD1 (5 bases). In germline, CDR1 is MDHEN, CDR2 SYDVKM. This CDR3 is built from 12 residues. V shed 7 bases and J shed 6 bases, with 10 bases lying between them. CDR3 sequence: CASTPQGQPQHF. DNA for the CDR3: TGTGCCAGCACCCCTCAGGGTCAGCCCCAGCATTTT.

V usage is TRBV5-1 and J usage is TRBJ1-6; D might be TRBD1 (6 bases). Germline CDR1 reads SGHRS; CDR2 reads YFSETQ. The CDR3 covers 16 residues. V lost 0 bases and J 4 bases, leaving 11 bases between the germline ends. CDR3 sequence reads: CASSLAGQRYNSPLHF. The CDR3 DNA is TGCGCCAGCAGCTTGGCCGGACAGAGGTATAATTCACCCCTCCACTTT.

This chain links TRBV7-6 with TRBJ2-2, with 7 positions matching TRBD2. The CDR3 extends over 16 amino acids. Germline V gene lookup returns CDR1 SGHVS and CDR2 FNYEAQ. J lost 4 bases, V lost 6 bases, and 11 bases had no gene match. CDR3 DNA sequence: TGTGCCAGCAGGCCTATCCCGGGGGGAAGCACCGGGGAGCTGTTTTTT. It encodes CASRPIPGGSTGELFF.

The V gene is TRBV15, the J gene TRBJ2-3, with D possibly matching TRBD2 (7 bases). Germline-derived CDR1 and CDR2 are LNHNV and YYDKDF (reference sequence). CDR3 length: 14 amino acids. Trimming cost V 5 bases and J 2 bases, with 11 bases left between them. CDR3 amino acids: CATSGGGNTDTQYF. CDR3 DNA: TGTGCCACCAGCGGCGGGGGCAACACAGATACGCAGTATTTT.

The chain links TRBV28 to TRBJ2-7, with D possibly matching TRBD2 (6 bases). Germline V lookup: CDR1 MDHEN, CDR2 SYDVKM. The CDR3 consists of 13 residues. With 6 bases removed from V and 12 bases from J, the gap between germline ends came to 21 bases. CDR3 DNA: TGTGCCAGCAGCCTAAGCTCAACTAGCTGGGGGTACTTC. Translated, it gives CASSLSSTSWGYF.

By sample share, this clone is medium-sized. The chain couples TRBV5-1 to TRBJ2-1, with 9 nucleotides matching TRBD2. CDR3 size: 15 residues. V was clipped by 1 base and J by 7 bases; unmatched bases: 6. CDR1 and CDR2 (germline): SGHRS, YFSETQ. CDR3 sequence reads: CASSLIAGEGNEQFF. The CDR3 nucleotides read TGCGCCAGCAGCTTGATAGCGGGAGAGGGTAATGAGCAGTTCTTC.

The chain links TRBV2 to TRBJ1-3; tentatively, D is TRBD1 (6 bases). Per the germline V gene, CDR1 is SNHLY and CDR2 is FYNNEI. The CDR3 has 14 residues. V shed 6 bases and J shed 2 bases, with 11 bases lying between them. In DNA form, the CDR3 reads TGTGCCAGCAGAGGATCAGGGGCTGGAAACACCATATATTTT. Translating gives CASRGSGAGNTIYF.